This T cell receptor (beta chain) was sequenced during a study of CD8+ T cells in alopecia areata. The treatment here: oral pan-JAK inhibitor, 5-10 mg twice daily. Trimming shortened V by 4 bases and J by 0 bases, and 17 bases separated the two germline ends. CDR1 SGHRS and CDR2 YFSETQ come from the germline V gene. The CDR3 length is 18 residues. The sequencing template was cDNA reverse transcribed from extracted RNA. The table came from immunoSEQ multiplex PCR; TCRdb's copy has only in-frame clones and leaves some out. This table holds more than 95,000 clones, approximately 52% found once. The TCR comes from a human donor with alopecia areata. The sequencing here drew on CD8+ T cells sorted from blood, taken at week 4, from a patient treated with tofacitinib. This chain uses TRBV5-1 with TRBJ2-6; D may be TRBD1 or TRBD2 (5 bases each). The CDR3 spells CASSKYGTPPSGANVLTF. The CDR3 region has the DNA TGCGCCAGCAGCAAATACGGGACGCCACCCTCTGGGGCCAACGTCCTGACTTTC.